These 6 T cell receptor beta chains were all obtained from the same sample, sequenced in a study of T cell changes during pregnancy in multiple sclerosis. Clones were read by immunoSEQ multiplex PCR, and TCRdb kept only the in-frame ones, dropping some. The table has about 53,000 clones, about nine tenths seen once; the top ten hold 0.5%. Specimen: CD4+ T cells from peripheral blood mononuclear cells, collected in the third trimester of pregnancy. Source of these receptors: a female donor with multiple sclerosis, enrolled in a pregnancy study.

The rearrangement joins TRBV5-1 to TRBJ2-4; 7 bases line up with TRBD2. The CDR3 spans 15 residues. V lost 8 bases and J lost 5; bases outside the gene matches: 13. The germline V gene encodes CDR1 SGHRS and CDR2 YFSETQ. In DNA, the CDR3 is TGCGCCAGTTCTATCCCGACTAGCACCCAAAACATTCAGTACTTC. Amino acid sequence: CASSIPTSTQNIQYF.

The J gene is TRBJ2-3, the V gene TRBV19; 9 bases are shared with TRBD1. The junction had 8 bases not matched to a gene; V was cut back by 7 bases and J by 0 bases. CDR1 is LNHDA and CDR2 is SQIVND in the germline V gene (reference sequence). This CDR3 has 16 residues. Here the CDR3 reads CASMRTGATSTDTQYF. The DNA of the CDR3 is TGTGCCAGTATGAGGACAGGGGCCACTAGCACAGATACGCAGTATTTT. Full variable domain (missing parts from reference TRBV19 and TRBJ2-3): DGGITQSPKYLFRKEGQNVTLSCEQNLNHDAMYWYRQDPGQGLRLIYYSQIVNDFQKGDIAEGYSVSREKKESFPLTVTSAQKNPTAFYLCASMRTGATSTDTQYFGPGTRLTVL.

CDR3 coding DNA: TGCGCCAGCAGCTTGGAAGGGACAGCACAGCCCCAGCATTTT. This translates into CASSLEGTAQPQHF. The V and J genes are TRBV5-1 and TRBJ1-5; 7 nucleotides align to TRBD1. The CDR3 has 14 residues. From germline, CDR1 is SGHRS and CDR2 YFSETQ. V shed 0 bases and J 7 bases; nucleotides not matched to a gene: 4.

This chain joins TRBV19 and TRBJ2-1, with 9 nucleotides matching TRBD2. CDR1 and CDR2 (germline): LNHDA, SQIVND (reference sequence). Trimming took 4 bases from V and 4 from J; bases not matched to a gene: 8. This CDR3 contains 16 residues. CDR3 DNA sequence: TGTGCCAGTAGTAGCGGGGGGGCCGATTCGTACAATGAGCAGTTCTTC. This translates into CASSSGGADSYNEQFF. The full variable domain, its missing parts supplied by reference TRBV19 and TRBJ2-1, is DGGITQSPKYLFRKEGQNVTLSCEQNLNHDAMYWYRQDPGQGLRLIYYSQIVNDFQKGDIAEGYSVSREKKESFPLTVTSAQKNPTAFYLCASSSGGADSYNEQFFGPGTRLTVL.

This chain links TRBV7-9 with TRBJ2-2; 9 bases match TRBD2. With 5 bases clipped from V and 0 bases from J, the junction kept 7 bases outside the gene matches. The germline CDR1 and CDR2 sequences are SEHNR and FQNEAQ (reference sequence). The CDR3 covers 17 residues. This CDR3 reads CASSPRLAGTNTGELFF. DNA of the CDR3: TGTGCCAGCAGCCCCCGTCTAGCGGGGACGAACACCGGGGAGCTGTTTTTT. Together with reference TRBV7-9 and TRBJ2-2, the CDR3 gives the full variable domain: DTGVSQNPRHKITKRGQNVTFRCDPISEHNRLYWYRQTLGQGPEFLTYFQNEAQLEKSRLLSDRFSAERPKGSFSTLEIQRTEQGDSAMYLCASSPRLAGTNTGELFFGEGSRLTVL.

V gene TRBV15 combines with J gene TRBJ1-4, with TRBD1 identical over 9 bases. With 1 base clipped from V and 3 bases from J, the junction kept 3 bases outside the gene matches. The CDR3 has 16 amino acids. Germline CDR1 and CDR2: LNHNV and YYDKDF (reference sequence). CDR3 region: CATSRVRQGANEKLFF. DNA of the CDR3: TGTGCCACCAGCAGAGTTAGACAGGGGGCTAATGAAAAACTGTTTTTT. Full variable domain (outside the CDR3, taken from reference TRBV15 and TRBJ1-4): DAMVIQNPRYQVTQFGKPVTLSCSQTLNHNVMYWYQQKSSQAPKLLFHYYDKDFNNEADTPDNFQSRRPNTSFCFLDIRSPGLGDTAMYLCATSRVRQGANEKLFFGSGTQLSVL.